A single sample gave rise to the 11 T cell receptor beta chains below, sequenced in a study of spatial heterogeneity in lung cancer. TCRdb passed the 5' RACE reads through MiXCR, listing each CDR3 protein once. The sample lists 24,000 or so distinct CDR3 sequences; 7% were seen once. Time point indicated: sample taken at primary tumor resection. This specimen was PBMCs, taken at surgery. These TCRs come from a male donor with early-stage non-small cell lung cancer.

The sample holds many counts of this clonotype. The chain joins TRBV12-3 or TRBV12-4 to TRBJ2-1, with 13 bases lining up with TRBD2. This CDR3 is built from 13 residues. V trimming: 6 bases; J trimming: 15 bases; junction bases outside the gene matches: 8. In nucleotides, the CDR3 is TGTGCCAGCAGACTCACTAGCGGGAGGGCCTCGTTCTTC. Encoded protein: CASRLTSGRASFF.

The table lists this clonotype with many counts. The J gene is TRBJ2-3, the V gene TRBV12-3 or TRBV12-4, with D possibly being TRBD2 (5 bases). CDR3 length equals 12 residues. The V end was cut by 3 bases, the J end by 14 bases, with 15 bases between. CDR3 loop: CASSFGLRAMYF. CDR3 bases: TGTGCCAGCAGTTTCGGACTTCGGGCCATGTATTTT.

A note on this clonotype: Its ends do not fully match the called genes, so a read error is possible. The V call is TRBV25-1, the J call TRBJ1-5, with D possibly being TRBD1 (6 bases). The germline V gene encodes CDR1 MGHDK and CDR2 SYGVNS. The CDR3 is made up of 19 amino acids. The CDR3, as DNA: TGTGCCAGCAGTGAATTGGTCGACAGGAAGATCTTCAGCAATCAGCCTCAGCATTTT. Translated: CASSELVDRKIFSNQPQHF.

J is TRBJ1-2 and V is TRBV4-1, with D hard to call. Trimming took 4 bases from V and 1 from J, leaving 13 bases between them. The germline V gene encodes CDR1 MGHRA and CDR2 YSYEKL. The CDR3 is made up of 15 amino acids. The DNA for the CDR3 is TGCGCCAGCAGCCGCGGACGGTTCCATAACTATGGCTACACCTTC. Protein product: CASSRGRFHNYGYTF.

This clonotype was recorded at least ten times. The chain employs TRBV12-3 or TRBV12-4 and TRBJ1-3; D is unresolved. The CDR3 consists of 15 residues. Trimming stripped 6 bases from V and 0 bases from J, with 12 bases between. CDR3 amino acids: CASSQPRRSGNTIYF. CDR3 DNA sequence: TGTGCCAGCAGCCAACCGAGACGCTCTGGAAACACCATATATTTT.

This clonotype was seen repeatedly, ten times or more. The chain links TRBV20-1 to TRBJ2-3; no clear D. Trimming shortened V by 2 bases and J by 6 bases, and 9 bases separated the two germline ends. In germline, CDR1 is DFQATT, CDR2 SNEGSKA (reference sequence). The CDR3 runs 12 residues. The CDR3 DNA reads as TGCAGTGCTAGACTGGGTTGGGATACGCAGTATTTT. Translating gives CSARLGWDTQYF.

This clonotype was counted many times. The chain carries TRBV9 and TRBJ1-6; unclear D gene. The V end lost 4 bases, the J end lost 0 bases, and 14 bases lay between the germline ends. In germline, CDR1 is SGDLS, CDR2 YYNGEE. This CDR3 has 17 amino acids. CDR3 bases: TGTGCCAGCAGCCCCCGTGAGGGAAGCTCCTATAATTCACCCCTCCACTTT. Protein product: CASSPREGSSYNSPLHF.

Ten or more counts support this clonotype. J is TRBJ1-5 and V is TRBV7-8; D unclear. With 2 bases removed from V and 0 bases from J, the gap between germline ends came to 8 bases. The CDR3 is 15 amino acids. Germline CDR1 SGHVS, CDR2 FQNEAQ. CDR3 region: CASSLITYSNQPQHF. CDR3 nucleotides: TGTGCCAGCAGCTTAATAACCTATAGCAATCAGCCCCAGCATTTT.

This clonotype has at least ten counts. The chain uses TRBV28 and TRBJ1-5, with no clear D. The V and J ends lost 2 bases and 7 bases respectively, with 6 bases between them. This CDR3 is built from 12 residues. In germline, CDR1 is MDHEN, CDR2 SYDVKM. This CDR3 is CASSLAGQPQHF. CDR3 sequence (DNA): TGTGCCAGCAGTTTAGCAGGCCAGCCCCAGCATTTT.

Sample share makes this clonotype medium-sized. The chain joins TRBV24-1 to TRBJ2-7; D is unclear. The CDR3 sequence is 11 residues long. Trimming cost V 4 bases and J 7 bases, with 7 bases left between them. CDR1 is KGHDR and CDR2 is SFDVKD in the germline V gene. As DNA, the CDR3 is TGTGCCACCAGTGACCAACATGAGCAGTACGTC. The encoded protein is CATSDQHEQYV.

This clonotype showed up many times. The chain has TRBV20-1 and TRBJ2-1; TRBD2 matches 10 bases. J gave up 5 bases and V 5 bases, and 6 bases lay outside the gene matches. Germline V lookup: CDR1 DFQATT, CDR2 SNEGSKA (reference sequence). The CDR3 covers 14 residues. The CDR3 spells CSAGSGRLHNEQFF. Written as DNA, the CDR3 is TGCAGTGCTGGTAGCGGGAGGTTACACAATGAGCAGTTCTTC.